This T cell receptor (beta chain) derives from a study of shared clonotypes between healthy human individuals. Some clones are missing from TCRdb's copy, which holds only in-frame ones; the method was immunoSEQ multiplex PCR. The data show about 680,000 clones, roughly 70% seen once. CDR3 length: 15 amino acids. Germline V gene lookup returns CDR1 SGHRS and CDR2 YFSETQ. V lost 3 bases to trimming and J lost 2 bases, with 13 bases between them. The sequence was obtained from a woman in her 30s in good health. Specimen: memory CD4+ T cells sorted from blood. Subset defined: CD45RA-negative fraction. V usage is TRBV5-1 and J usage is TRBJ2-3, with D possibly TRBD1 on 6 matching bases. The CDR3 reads CASSSTGQFTDTQYF. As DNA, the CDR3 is TGCGCCAGCAGCTCAACCGGACAGTTCACAGATACGCAGTATTTT. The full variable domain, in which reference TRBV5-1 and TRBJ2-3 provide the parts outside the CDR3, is KAGVTQTPRYLIKTRGQQVTLSCSPISGHRSVSWYQQTPGQGLQFLFEYFSETQRNKGNFPGRFSGRQFSNSRSEMNVSTLELGDSALYLCASSSTGQFTDTQYFGPGTRLTVL.